This T cell receptor (beta chain) derives from a study of vaccination effects on CD4 cells after COVID-19. About the research overall: Following the second dose by a median of 72 days, the post-vaccine samples were obtained.

Germline values: CDR1 SNHLY, CDR2 FYNNEI. The CDR3 sequence is 14 residues long. The ends lost 6 bases at V and 0 bases at J; junction bases unmatched: 4. Libraries were prepared by immunoSEQ multiplex PCR; TCRdb keeps only in-frame clonotypes and omits some of them. Of approximately 31,000 clones listed, roughly 81% were seen once; the top ten hold 14% to 15%. Findings of the study overall: Clones arising from infection and from vaccination showed marked clonal contraction late after vaccination.

Cells that had been cultured for ten to eleven days were the source of isolated CD4+ T cells. Two doses of BNT162b2 or mRNA-1273 vaccine were administered to participants. Having tested negative for nucleocapsid antibodies, the vaccine recipients showed no prior SARS-CoV-2 infection. In the case of this clone: Its specificity is not known.

The sequence derives from a human donor who received a COVID-19 vaccine. The J gene is TRBJ1-1, the V gene TRBV2, with 7 bases identical to TRBD1. Material: CD4+ T cells from PBMCs cultured without peptide, obtained after COVID-19 vaccination. The chain's CDR3 is CASRNRGMNTEAFF. The DNA for the CDR3 is TGTGCCAGCAGAAACAGGGGCATGAACACTGAAGCTTTCTTT.